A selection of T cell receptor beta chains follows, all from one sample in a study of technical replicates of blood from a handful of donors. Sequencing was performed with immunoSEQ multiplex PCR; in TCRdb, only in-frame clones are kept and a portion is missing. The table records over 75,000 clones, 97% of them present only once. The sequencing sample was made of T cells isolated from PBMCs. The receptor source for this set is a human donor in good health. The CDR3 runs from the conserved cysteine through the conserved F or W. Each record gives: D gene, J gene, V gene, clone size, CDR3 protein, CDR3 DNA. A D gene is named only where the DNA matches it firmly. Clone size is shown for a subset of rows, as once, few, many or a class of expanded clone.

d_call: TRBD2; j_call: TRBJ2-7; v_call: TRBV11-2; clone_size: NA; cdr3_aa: CASSFAGGAYEQYF; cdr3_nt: TGTGCCAGCAGCTTCGCGGGAGGGGCCTACGAGCAGTACTTC
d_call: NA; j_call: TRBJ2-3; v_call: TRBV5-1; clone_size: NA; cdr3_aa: CASSLVGGPADTQYF; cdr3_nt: TGCGCCAGCAGCTTGGTCGGAGGGCCGGCAGATACGCAGTATTTT
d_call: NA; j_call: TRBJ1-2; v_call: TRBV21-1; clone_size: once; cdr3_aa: CASRKAAAGCGITNYGYTF; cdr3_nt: TGTGCCAGCAGAAAGGCAGCGGCGGGATGCGGAATAACTAACTATGGCTACACCTTC
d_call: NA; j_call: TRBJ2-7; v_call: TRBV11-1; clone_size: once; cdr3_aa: CASSLARSGSTYEQYF; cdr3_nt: TGTGCCAGCAGCTTAGCCCGGAGCGGTTCTACCTACGAGCAGTACTTC
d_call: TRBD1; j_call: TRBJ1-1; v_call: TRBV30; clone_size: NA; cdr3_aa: CAWRAGTGTEAFF; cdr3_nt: TGTGCCTGGAGAGCCGGGACAGGCACTGAAGCTTTCTTT
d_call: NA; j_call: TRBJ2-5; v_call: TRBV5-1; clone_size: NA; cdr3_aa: CASSNAFLRSYQETQYF; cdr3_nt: TGCGCCAGCAGCAACGCCTTCCTGCGGTCGTACCAAGAGACCCAGTACTTC
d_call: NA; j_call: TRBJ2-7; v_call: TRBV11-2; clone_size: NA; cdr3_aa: CASSSGSYEQYF; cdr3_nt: TGTGCCAGCAGCTCAGGCTCCTACGAGCAGTACTTC
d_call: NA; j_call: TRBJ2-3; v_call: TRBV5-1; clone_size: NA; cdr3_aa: CASSPPGLAGDTQYF; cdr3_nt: TGCGCCAGCAGCCCTCCGGGACTCGCGGGGGATACGCAGTATTTT
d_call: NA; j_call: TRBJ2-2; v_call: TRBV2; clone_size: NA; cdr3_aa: CARQGRRTGELFF; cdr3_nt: TGTGCCAGACAGGGGAGGCGGACCGGGGAGCTGTTTTTT
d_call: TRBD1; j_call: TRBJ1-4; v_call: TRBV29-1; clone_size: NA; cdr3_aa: CSAATGTGEGKLFF; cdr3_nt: TGCAGCGCCGCGACCGGGACAGGGGAAGGAAAACTGTTTTTT
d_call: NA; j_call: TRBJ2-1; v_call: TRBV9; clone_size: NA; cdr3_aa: CASSGNLASNEQFF; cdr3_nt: TGTGCCAGCAGCGGAAACCTAGCGTCCAATGAGCAGTTCTTC
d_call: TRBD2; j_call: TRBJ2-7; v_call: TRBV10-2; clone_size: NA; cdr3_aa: CASSEPGTTYEQYF; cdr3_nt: TGCGCCAGCAGTGAGCCGGGGACTACCTACGAGCAGTACTTC
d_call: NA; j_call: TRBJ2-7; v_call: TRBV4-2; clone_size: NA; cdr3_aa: CASSPWGETYEQYF; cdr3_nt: TGTGCCAGCAGCCCCTGGGGGGAGACCTACGAGCAGTACTTC
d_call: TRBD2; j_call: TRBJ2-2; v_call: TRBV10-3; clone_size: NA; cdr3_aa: CAIKKQRGGSNTGELFF; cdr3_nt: TGTGCCATCAAAAAACAGCGGGGGGGATCGAACACCGGGGAGCTGTTTTTT
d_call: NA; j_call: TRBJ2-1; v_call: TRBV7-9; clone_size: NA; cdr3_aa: CASSPGWGSHNEQFF; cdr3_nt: TGTGCCAGCAGTCCCGGGTGGGGCTCCCACAATGAGCAGTTCTTC
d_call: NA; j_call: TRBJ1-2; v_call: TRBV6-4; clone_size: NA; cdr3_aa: CASSDSGGVPLF; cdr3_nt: TGTGCCAGCAGTGACTCCGGAGGGGTGCCACTCTTC
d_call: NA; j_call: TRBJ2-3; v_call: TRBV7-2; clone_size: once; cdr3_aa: CASRFSDTQYF; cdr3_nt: TGTGCCAGCAGATTCTCAGATACGCAGTATTTT
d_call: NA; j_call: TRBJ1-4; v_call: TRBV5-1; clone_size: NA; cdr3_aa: CASSSDLQRGAEKLFF; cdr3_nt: TGCGCCAGCAGCTCGGACCTCCAAAGGGGCGCGGAAAAACTGTTTTTT
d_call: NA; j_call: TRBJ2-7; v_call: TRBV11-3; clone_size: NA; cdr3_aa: CASSLDNYEQYF; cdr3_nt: TGTGCCAGCAGCTTGGACAACTACGAGCAGTACTTC
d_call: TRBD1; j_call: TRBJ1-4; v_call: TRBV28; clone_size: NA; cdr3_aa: CASSTPGTGDNEKLFF; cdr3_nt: TGTGCCAGCAGTACACCAGGGACAGGGGATAATGAAAAACTGTTTTTT
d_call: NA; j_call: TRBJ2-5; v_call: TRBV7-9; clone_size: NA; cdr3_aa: CASTFPVMYQETQYF; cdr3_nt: TGTGCCAGCACCTTCCCTGTTATGTACCAAGAGACCCAGTACTTC
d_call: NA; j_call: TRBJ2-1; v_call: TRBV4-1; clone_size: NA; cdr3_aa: CASSRTFLGGAFYEQFF; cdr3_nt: TGCGCCAGCAGCCGGACCTTCTTAGGGGGGGCATTTTATGAGCAGTTCTTC
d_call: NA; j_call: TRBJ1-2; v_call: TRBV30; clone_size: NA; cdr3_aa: CAWTGVNYGYTF; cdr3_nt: TGTGCCTGGACAGGGGTCAACTATGGCTACACCTTC
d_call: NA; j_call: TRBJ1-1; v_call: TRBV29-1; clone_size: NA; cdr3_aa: CSVEKLAEAFF; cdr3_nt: TGCAGCGTTGAAAAGCTCGCTGAAGCTTTCTTT
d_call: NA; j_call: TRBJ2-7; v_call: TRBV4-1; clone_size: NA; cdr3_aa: CASSQGPRGSSYEQYF; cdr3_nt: TGCGCCAGCAGCCAAGGGCCCAGGGGCAGCTCCTACGAGCAGTACTTC
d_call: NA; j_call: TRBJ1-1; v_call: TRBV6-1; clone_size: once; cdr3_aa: CASSVEVRTEAFF; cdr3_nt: TGTGCCAGCAGTGTCGAGGTTAGGACTGAAGCTTTCTTT
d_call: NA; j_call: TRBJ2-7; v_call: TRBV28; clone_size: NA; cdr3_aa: CASSQVGAYEQYF; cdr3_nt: TGTGCCAGCAGTCAGGTCGGGGCCTACGAGCAGTACTTC
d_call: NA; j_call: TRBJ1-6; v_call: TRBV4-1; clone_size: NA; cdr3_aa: CASSLDRTYSPLHF; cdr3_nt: TGCGCCAGCAGCCTAGACAGAACATATTCACCCCTCCACTTT
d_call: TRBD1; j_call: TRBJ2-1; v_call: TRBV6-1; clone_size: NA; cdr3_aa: CASSLRTGGRDEQFF; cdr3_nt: TGTGCCAGCAGTTTACGGACAGGGGGAAGAGATGAGCAGTTCTTC
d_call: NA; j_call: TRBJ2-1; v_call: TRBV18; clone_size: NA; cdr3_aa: CASSYGTEQFF; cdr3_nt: TGTGCCAGCTCATATGGGACAGAGCAGTTCTTC
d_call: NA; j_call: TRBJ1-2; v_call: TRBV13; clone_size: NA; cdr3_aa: CASSLSWRANYGYTF; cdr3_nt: TGTGCCAGCAGCCTCAGCTGGCGGGCTAACTATGGCTACACCTTC
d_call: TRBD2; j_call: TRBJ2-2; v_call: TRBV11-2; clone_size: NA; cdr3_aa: CASSSGTSGFRELFF; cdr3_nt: TGTGCCAGCAGCTCCGGGACTAGTGGGTTCCGGGAGCTGTTTTTT
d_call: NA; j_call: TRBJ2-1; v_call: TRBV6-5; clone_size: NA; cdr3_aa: CASSSLPTGYNEQFF; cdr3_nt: TGTGCCAGCAGTTCCCTCCCGACAGGATACAATGAGCAGTTCTTC
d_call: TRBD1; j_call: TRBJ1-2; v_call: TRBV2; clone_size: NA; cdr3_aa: CASRSKQGRIYGYTF; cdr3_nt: TGTGCCAGCAGGAGTAAACAGGGGAGGATTTATGGCTACACCTTC
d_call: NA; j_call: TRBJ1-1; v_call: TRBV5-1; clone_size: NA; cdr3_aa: CASSRDSNTEAFF; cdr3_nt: TGCGCCAGCAGCCGAGACAGTAACACTGAAGCTTTCTTT